This TCR beta chain was sequenced in a study of blood T cell repertoires in COVID-19. Original processing notes: Scientists estimated how many nucleated cells there were by amplifying reference gene primers. Measured with immunoSEQ multiplex PCR; TCRdb has only the in-frame clones, and not every one. Clone size and the V and J calls come from that table; the DNA yielded D and trimming. Counted here are around 300,000 clones, approximately 91% occurring once; the ten biggest clones make up roughly 2.1%. Turning to this clone: This CDR3 is also generated by other DNA sequences in the sample.

The V gene's germline CDR1 is SGHTA and CDR2 FQGTGA. The CDR3 contains 13 residues. The trim removed 5 bases at V and 5 bases at J, leaving 3 bases unmatched. Material: peripheral blood. The rearrangement uses TRBV7-3 and TRBJ2-1, with 7 bases matching TRBD1. This sequence originates from a man aged 45-65 years with acute or convalescent COVID-19. CDR3 bases: TGTGCCAGCAGCCCTGACAGGGACAATGAGCAGTTCTTC. Protein sequence: CASSPDRDNEQFF.